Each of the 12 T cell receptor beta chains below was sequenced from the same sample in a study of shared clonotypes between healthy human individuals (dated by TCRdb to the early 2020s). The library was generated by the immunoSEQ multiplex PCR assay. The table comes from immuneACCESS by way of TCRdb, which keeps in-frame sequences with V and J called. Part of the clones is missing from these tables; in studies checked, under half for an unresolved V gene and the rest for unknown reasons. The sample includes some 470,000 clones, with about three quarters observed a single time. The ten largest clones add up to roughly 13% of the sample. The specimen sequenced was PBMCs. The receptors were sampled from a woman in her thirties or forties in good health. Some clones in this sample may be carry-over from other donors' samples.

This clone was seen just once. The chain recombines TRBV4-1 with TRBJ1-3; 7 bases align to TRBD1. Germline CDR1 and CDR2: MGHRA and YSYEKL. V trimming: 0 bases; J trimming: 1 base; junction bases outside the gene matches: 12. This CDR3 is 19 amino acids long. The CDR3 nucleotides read TGCGCCAGCAGCCAAGATCTTAAAAAAAACAGGGGATCTGGAAACACCATATATTTT. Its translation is CASSQDLKKNRGSGNTIYF.

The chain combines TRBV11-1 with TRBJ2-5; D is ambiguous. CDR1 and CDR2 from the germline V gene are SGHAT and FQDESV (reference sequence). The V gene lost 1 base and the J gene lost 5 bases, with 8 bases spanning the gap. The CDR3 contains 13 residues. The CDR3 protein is CASSLDPRETQYF. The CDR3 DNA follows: TGTGCCAGCAGCTTAGACCCCCGGGAGACCCAGTACTTC.

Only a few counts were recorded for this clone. The CDR3 region is CASSQAMDVTEAFF. The CDR3 DNA is TGCGCCAGCAGCCAGGCTATGGACGTCACTGAAGCTTTCTTT. The chain joins TRBV4-3 to TRBJ1-1; D remains ambiguous. The V end lost 3 bases, the J end lost 4 bases, and 12 bases lay between the germline ends. There are 14 residues in the CDR3. From germline, CDR1 is LGHNA and CDR2 YSLEER.

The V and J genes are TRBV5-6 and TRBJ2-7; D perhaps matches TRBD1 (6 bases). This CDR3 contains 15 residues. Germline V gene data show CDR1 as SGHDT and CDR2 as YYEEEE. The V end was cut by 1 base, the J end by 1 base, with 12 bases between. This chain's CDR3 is CASSLIGQLSYEQYF. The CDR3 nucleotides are TGTGCCAGCAGCTTGATCGGACAGCTGTCCTACGAGCAGTACTTC.

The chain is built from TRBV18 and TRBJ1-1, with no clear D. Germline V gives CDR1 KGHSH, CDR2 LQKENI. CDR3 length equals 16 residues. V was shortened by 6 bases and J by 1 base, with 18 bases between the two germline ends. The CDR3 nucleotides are TGTGCCAGCTCCCAACGAGGGAGCCCAGCGAACACTGAAGCTTTCTTT. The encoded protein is CASSQRGSPANTEAFF.

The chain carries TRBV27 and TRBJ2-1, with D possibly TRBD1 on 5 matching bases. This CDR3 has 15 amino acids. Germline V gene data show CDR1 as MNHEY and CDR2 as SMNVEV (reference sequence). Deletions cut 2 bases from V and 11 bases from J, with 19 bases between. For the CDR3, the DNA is TGTGCCAGCAGTTTAACGCAGGGTGAAGCCCTGAAGCAGTTCTTC. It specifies CASSLTQGEALKQFF.

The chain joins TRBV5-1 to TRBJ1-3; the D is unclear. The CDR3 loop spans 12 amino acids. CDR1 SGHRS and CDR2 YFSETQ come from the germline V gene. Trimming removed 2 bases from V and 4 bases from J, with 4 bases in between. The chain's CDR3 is CASSLSGNTIYF. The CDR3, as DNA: TGCGCCAGCAGCTTATCCGGAAACACCATATATTTT.

The CDR3 sequence: CASSSPGLAGGTDTQYF. The CDR3 nucleotides are TGTGCCAGCAGTTCTCCGGGACTAGCAGGAGGCACAGATACGCAGTATTTT. The chain uses TRBV28 and TRBJ2-3, with TRBD2 matching over 9 bases. The germline V gene has CDR1 MDHEN and CDR2 SYDVKM. This CDR3 is built from 17 residues. Unmatched junction bases numbered 9, after V lost 4 bases and J lost 1 base.

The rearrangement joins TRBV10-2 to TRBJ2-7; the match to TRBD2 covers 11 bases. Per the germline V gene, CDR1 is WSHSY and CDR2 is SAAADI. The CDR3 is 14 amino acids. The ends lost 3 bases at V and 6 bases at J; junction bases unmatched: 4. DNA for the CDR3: TGCGCCAGCAGTGATAGCGGGAGGGCCTCCGAGCAGTACTTC. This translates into CASSDSGRASEQYF.

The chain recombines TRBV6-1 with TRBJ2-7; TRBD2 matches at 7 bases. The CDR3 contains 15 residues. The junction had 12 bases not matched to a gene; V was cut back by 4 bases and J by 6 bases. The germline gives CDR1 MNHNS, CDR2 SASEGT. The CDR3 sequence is CASSVAGLRLGEQYF. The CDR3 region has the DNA TGTGCCAGCAGTGTCGCGGGACTACGTTTGGGCGAGCAGTACTTC.

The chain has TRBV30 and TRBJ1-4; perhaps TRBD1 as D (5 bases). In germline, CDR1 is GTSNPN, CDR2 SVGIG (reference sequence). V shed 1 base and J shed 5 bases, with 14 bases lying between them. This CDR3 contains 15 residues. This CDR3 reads CAWSEQSGSNEKLFF. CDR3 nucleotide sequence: TGTGCCTGGAGTGAACAGTCAGGGTCGAATGAAAAACTGTTTTTT.

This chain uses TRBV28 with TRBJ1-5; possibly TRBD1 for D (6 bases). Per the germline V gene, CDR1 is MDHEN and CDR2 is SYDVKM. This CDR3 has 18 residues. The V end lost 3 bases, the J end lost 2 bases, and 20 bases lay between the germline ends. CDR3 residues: CASSFLFFEGGGNQPQHF. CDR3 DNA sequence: TGTGCCAGCAGTTTTCTCTTTTTCGAGGGGGGAGGCAATCAGCCCCAGCATTTT.